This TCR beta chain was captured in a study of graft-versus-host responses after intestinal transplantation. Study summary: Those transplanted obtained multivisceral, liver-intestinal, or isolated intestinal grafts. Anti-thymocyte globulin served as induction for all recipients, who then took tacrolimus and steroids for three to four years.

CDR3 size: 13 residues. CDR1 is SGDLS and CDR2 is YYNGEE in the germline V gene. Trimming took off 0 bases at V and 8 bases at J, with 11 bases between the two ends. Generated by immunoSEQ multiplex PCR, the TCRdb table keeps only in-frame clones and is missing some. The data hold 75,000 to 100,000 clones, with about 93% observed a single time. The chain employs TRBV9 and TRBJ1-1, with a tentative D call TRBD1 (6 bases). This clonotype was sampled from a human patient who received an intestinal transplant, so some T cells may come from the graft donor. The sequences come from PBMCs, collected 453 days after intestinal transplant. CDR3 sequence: CASSVAGGGEAFF. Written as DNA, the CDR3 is TGTGCCAGCAGCGTAGCGGGGGGCGGAGAAGCTTTCTTT.